The entry below describes one TCR beta chain. As handled by the study authors: Nucleated cell counts were estimated from reference gene primer amplification. Repertoires were generated with immunoSEQ multiplex PCR, while TCRdb's copy carries only in-frame clones and drops some. The DNA was the basis for D and trimming; V, J and clone size are from that table. The data contain about 98,000 clones, 78% of them singletons. The entry originates in a study of blood T cell repertoires in COVID-19. Study context: Both acute and convalescent COVID-19 samples were obtained from the United States, Italy and Spain.

The sample was peripheral blood. This sequence originates from a man aged 60-69 years with active or convalescent COVID-19.

The CDR3 DNA sequence: TGTGCCAGCAGCTGGGACACTGCGAACACCGGGGAGCTGTTTTTT. Residues: CASSWDTANTGELFF. The V and J genes are TRBV5-5 and TRBJ2-2, with D possibly matching TRBD1 (6 bases). V lost 3 bases, J lost 0 bases, and 9 bases lay in between. The CDR3 runs to 15 residues. Germline V lookup: CDR1 SGHKS, CDR2 YYEKEE (reference sequence).